This record looks at one T cell receptor beta chain sequence and its context. The data were obtained in a study of blood T cell repertoires in COVID-19. CDR1 is ENHRY and CDR2 is SYGVKD in the germline V gene. This CDR3 spans 16 amino acids. V gave up 3 bases and J gave up 0 bases, with 15 bases separating them. TCRdb keeps only in-frame clones here, not all; method: immunoSEQ multiplex PCR. This sample yields about 200,000 clones, of which around four fifths are seen a single time; more than 4.5% belongs to the top ten. This clonotype originated in a woman between 70 and 85 years old with active or convalescent COVID-19. The chain has TRBV10-3 and TRBJ2-7; D perhaps matches TRBD2 (6 bases). Sequenced material: peripheral blood. The CDR3, as DNA: TGTGCCATCAGTGATTGGGGCGGGACGAGCTCCTACGAGCAGTACTTC. Its protein is CAISDWGGTSSYEQYF.